A selection of T cell receptor beta chains follows, all from one sample in a study of blood T cell repertoires in COVID-19. Produced via immunoSEQ multiplex PCR; TCRdb's table is partial and in-frame only. In the table there are around 240,000 clones, around 80% of which are singletons. Input material: peripheral blood. These receptor sequences come from a middle-aged woman who had recovered from COVID-19. The CDR3 runs from the conserved cysteine through the conserved F or W. The order of the fields is J gene, V gene, clone size, D gene, CDR3 protein, CDR3 DNA. D genes are given only for firm matches. Clone size appears in some rows only: once, few, many, or a class for an expanded clone.

J gene: TRBJ1-5; V gene: TRBV6-2/TRBV6-3; clone size: few; D gene: .; CDR3 protein: CASSYVGVGQPQHF; CDR3 DNA: TGTGCCAGCAGTTACGTCGGGGTAGGTCAGCCCCAGCATTTT
J gene: TRBJ1-2; V gene: TRBV10-3; clone size: once; D gene: .; CDR3 protein: CAISEPDSSNYGYTF; CDR3 DNA: TGTGCCATCAGTGAGCCCGACAGTAGTAACTATGGCTACACCTTC
J gene: TRBJ2-7; V gene: TRBV7-9; clone size: .; D gene: TRBD1; CDR3 protein: CASSSGQFYEQYF; CDR3 DNA: TGTGCCAGCAGCTCGGGACAGTTCTACGAGCAGTACTTC
J gene: TRBJ2-5; V gene: TRBV13; clone size: .; D gene: TRBD1; CDR3 protein: CASSLGTVQETQYF; CDR3 DNA: TGTGCCAGCAGCCTCGGGACAGTTCAAGAGACCCAGTACTTC
J gene: TRBJ2-1; V gene: TRBV30; clone size: .; D gene: .; CDR3 protein: CAWSVRGSSYNEQFF; CDR3 DNA: TGTGCCTGGAGTGTAAGGGGGAGCTCCTACAATGAGCAGTTCTTC
J gene: TRBJ2-7; V gene: TRBV28; clone size: few; D gene: TRBD2; CDR3 protein: CASSLLAGGEQYF; CDR3 DNA: TGTGCCAGCAGTTTACTAGCGGGGGGCGAGCAGTACTTC
J gene: TRBJ1-5; V gene: TRBV2; clone size: .; D gene: .; CDR3 protein: CASNGAAPNQPQHF; CDR3 DNA: TGTGCCAGCAATGGGGCAGCACCAAATCAGCCCCAGCATTTT
J gene: TRBJ2-5; V gene: TRBV4-2; clone size: .; D gene: .; CDR3 protein: CASSQDWRRVQETQYF; CDR3 DNA: TGTGCCAGCAGCCAGGACTGGCGGCGCGTCCAAGAGACCCAGTACTTC
J gene: TRBJ1-6; V gene: TRBV7-9; clone size: few; D gene: TRBD1; CDR3 protein: CASSVGQGGGNSPLHF; CDR3 DNA: TGTGCCAGCAGCGTTGGACAGGGGGGTGGGAATTCACCCCTCCACTTT
J gene: TRBJ1-1; V gene: TRBV3-1/TRBV3-2; clone size: .; D gene: .; CDR3 protein: CASSGGRDTEAFF; CDR3 DNA: TGTGCCAGCAGCGGCGGGAGGGACACTGAAGCTTTCTTT
J gene: TRBJ2-5; V gene: TRBV11-2; clone size: .; D gene: TRBD1; CDR3 protein: CASSLDGTGQETQYF; CDR3 DNA: TGTGCCAGCAGCTTAGATGGGACAGGTCAAGAGACCCAGTACTTC
J gene: TRBJ1-5; V gene: TRBV18; clone size: .; D gene: .; CDR3 protein: CASSRGVEQPQHF; CDR3 DNA: TGTGCCAGCTCACGGGGGGTAGAACAGCCCCAGCATTTT
J gene: TRBJ1-4; V gene: TRBV7-9; clone size: .; D gene: .; CDR3 protein: CASSLAGRNEKLFF; CDR3 DNA: TGTGCCAGCAGCTTAGCGGGGCGCAATGAAAAACTGTTTTTT
J gene: TRBJ2-1; V gene: TRBV5-8; clone size: .; D gene: TRBD2; CDR3 protein: CASSLDGGGQFF; CDR3 DNA: TGTGCCAGCAGCTTGGATGGGGGGGGGCAGTTCTTC
J gene: TRBJ1-5; V gene: TRBV28; clone size: few; D gene: .; CDR3 protein: CASSFLGDPQHF; CDR3 DNA: TGTGCCAGCAGTTTTCTAGGCGATCCCCAGCATTTT
J gene: TRBJ1-5; V gene: TRBV6-5; clone size: .; D gene: TRBD1; CDR3 protein: CASSPGQGAYQPQHF; CDR3 DNA: TGTGCCAGCAGCCCCGGTCAGGGGGCCTATCAGCCCCAGCATTTT
J gene: TRBJ2-1; V gene: TRBV28; clone size: once; D gene: .; CDR3 protein: CASSRTGHGGYNEQFF; CDR3 DNA: TGTGCCAGCAGCCGAACGGGTCACGGGGGCTACAATGAGCAGTTCTTC
J gene: TRBJ1-6; V gene: TRBV6-5; clone size: .; D gene: TRBD1; CDR3 protein: CASSATGDTAPLHF; CDR3 DNA: TGTGCCAGCAGCGCCACAGGGGATACGGCACCCCTCCACTTT
J gene: TRBJ1-1; V gene: TRBV9; clone size: .; D gene: TRBD1; CDR3 protein: CASSPTGSLEAFF; CDR3 DNA: TGTGCCAGCAGCCCGACAGGGAGTCTCGAAGCTTTCTTT